The 11 T cell receptor beta chains below were found in one sample sequenced in a study of cytomegalovirus exposure and HLA in healthy donors. The primer mix had 60 Vbeta and 13 Jbeta primers. The data were produced by immunoSEQ multiplex PCR, yet TCRdb's version contains in-frame clones alone and is incomplete. Recorded for this sample: 150,000 or so clones. The specimen sequenced was PBMCs. Every receptor here comes from a woman between 50 and 59 years old in good health and CMV-seronegative.

The chain combines TRBV13 with TRBJ1-4, with D unresolved. The V and J ends lost 5 bases and 7 bases respectively, with 11 bases between them. CDR3 length: 13 amino acids. CDR1 and CDR2 from the germline V gene are PRHDT and FYEKMQ (reference sequence). CDR3 residues: CASSPFYGEKLFF. As DNA, the CDR3 is TGTGCCAGCAGCCCTTTTTACGGTGAAAAACTGTTTTTT.

V and J are TRBV30 and TRBJ2-3; D may be TRBD2 (5 bases). There are 11 residues in the CDR3. CDR1 is GTSNPN and CDR2 is SVGIG in the germline V gene (reference sequence). Deletions cut 3 bases from V and 5 bases from J, with 6 bases between. CDR3 in DNA: TGTGCCTGGAGCGAGGGAGATACGCAGTATTTT. Protein sequence: CAWSEGDTQYF.

This chain joins TRBV9 and TRBJ2-3; 7 bases align to TRBD2. J lost 3 bases, V lost 4 bases, and 11 bases had no gene match. The CDR3 is made up of 16 amino acids. The germline V gene has CDR1 SGDLS and CDR2 YYNGEE. DNA of the CDR3: TGTGCCAGCAGCCCCCGAGGGGCGGGGGAAACAGATACGCAGTATTTT. It codes for CASSPRGAGETDTQYF.

The rearrangement links TRBV9 to TRBJ2-5; tentatively, D is TRBD1 (6 bases). The CDR3 sequence is 14 residues long. Germline V gene data show CDR1 as SGDLS and CDR2 as YYNGEE. The V and J ends lost 0 bases and 5 bases respectively, with 11 bases between them. The CDR3 region has the DNA TGTGCCAGCAGCGTAGGAGACAGGTTGGAGACCCAGTACTTC. Its protein product is CASSVGDRLETQYF.

In regard to this clone: The sample holds other DNA sequences that translate to the same CDR3. The rearrangement joins TRBV30 to TRBJ1-3, with unresolved D. From germline, CDR1 is GTSNPN and CDR2 SVGIG (reference sequence). The CDR3 covers 14 residues. V gave up 1 base and J gave up 1 base, with 8 bases separating them. CDR3 protein: CAWSAGGSGNTIYF. In DNA form, the CDR3 reads TGTGCCTGGAGTGCTGGAGGATCTGGAAACACCATATATTTT.

This chain joins TRBV5-1 and TRBJ2-3; 10 bases are shared with TRBD2. Germline-derived CDR1 and CDR2 are SGHRS and YFSETQ. Unmatched junction bases numbered 10, after V lost 4 bases and J lost 5 bases. The CDR3 runs 16 residues. The CDR3 coding sequence is TGCGCCAGCAGCATAAGCCTAGCGGGAGCACAAGATACGCAGTATTTT. It is translated as CASSISLAGAQDTQYF.

V and J are TRBV7-8 and TRBJ2-7; the match to TRBD1 covers 9 bases. The germline V gene encodes CDR1 SGHVS and CDR2 FQNEAQ. CDR3 length: 16 residues. The V segment lost 2 bases and the J segment 3 bases; nucleotides outside the gene matches: 8. The CDR3 DNA follows: TGTGCCAGCAGCTTAAACGTTGGACAGGGGTACTACGAGCAGTACTTC. Translation: CASSLNVGQGYYEQYF.

The chain has TRBV6-6 and TRBJ2-7; no definite D call. The CDR3 is 11 amino acids. Looked up from germline, CDR1 is MNHNY and CDR2 is SVGAGI (reference sequence). Trimming removed 2 bases from V and 3 bases from J, with 2 bases in between. The CDR3 DNA reads as TGTGCCAGCAGTTACCACTACGAGCAGTACTTC. Protein product: CASSYHYEQYF.

The J gene is TRBJ2-5, the V gene TRBV28, with D perhaps matching TRBD2 (6 bases). Trimming took 4 bases from V and 1 from J, leaving 13 bases between them. CDR3 size: 15 residues. Looked up from germline, CDR1 is MDHEN and CDR2 is SYDVKM. The CDR3 nucleotides are TGTGCCAGCAGTTCCCCTCCCGGGGGCCAAGAGACCCAGTACTTC. This translates into CASSSPPGGQETQYF.

This chain links TRBV27 with TRBJ1-2; D gene ambiguous. Per germline, CDR1 MNHEY and CDR2 SMNVEV (reference sequence). The CDR3 is 15 amino acids. V was cut by 1 base and J by 8 bases, with 17 bases left in between. Written as DNA, the CDR3 is TGTGCCAGCAGTTTATTTAAGAGGTCTCCTTGGGGCTACACCTTC. Translation: CASSLFKRSPWGYTF.

The V gene is TRBV4-1, the J gene TRBJ1-2; 9 bases fit TRBD1. The CDR3 spans 15 residues. V was clipped by 5 bases and J by 7 bases; unmatched bases: 11. Germline V gene data show CDR1 as MGHRA and CDR2 as YSYEKL. CDR3 nucleotides: TGCGCCAGCAGCAGAGGGACAGGGCCTAGGTCTGGCTACACCTTC. Encoded protein: CASSRGTGPRSGYTF.